The 28 T cell receptor beta chains given below trace back to one sample, sequenced in a study of long-term antiretroviral therapy in people with HIV. The run of the v3.0 immunoSEQ assay was at survey level. Using immunoSEQ multiplex PCR, the repertoire was profiled, and TCRdb retains in-frame clones only, with some absent. The sample records 25,000 to 35,000 clones, roughly nine tenths being singletons. This specimen consisted of unsorted PBMCs, obtained 3.1 years after starting antiretroviral therapy. These receptors were obtained from a man between 18 and 29 years old with HIV.

The rearrangement links TRBV6-1 to TRBJ2-3, with 8 nucleotides matching TRBD2. The CDR3 totals 15 residues. V lost 8 bases and J lost 1; bases outside the gene matches: 8. Germline V CDR1 and CDR2: MNHNS, SASEGT. The CDR3 region is CASGNSGRRTDTQYF. The CDR3 coding sequence is TGTGCCAGCGGAAACAGCGGGAGACGCACAGATACGCAGTATTTT.

This chain uses TRBV15 with TRBJ2-1; weak D call: TRBD2 (5 bases). Germline-derived CDR1 and CDR2 are LNHNV and YYDKDF (reference sequence). V lost 0 bases to trimming and J lost 6 bases, with 18 bases between them. The CDR3 covers 17 residues. This CDR3 reads CATSREGAAISLNEQFF. In DNA form, the CDR3 reads TGTGCCACCAGCAGAGAGGGAGCGGCGATATCTCTCAATGAGCAGTTCTTC.

The rearrangement joins TRBV6-5 to TRBJ2-7; a weak D match, TRBD2 (5 bases). Germline CDR1 reads MNHEY; CDR2 reads SVGAGI. V was cut by 6 bases and J by 3 bases, with 15 bases left in between. This CDR3 region has 14 residues. CDR3 bases: TGTGCCAGCAGCCCGGCGAGGGCCCACTACGAGCAGTACTTC. It encodes CASSPARAHYEQYF.

V usage is TRBV6-5 and J usage is TRBJ1-1, with D maybe TRBD1 (6 bases). Trimming removed 6 bases at V and 6 bases at J, with 11 bases between. The CDR3 spans 12 residues. Per the germline V gene, CDR1 is MNHEY and CDR2 is SVGAGI. CDR3 region: CASRGGPSEAFF. As DNA, the CDR3 is TGTGCCAGCAGGGGGGGGCCATCTGAAGCTTTCTTT.

CDR3 sequence reads: CASSPTARLGQYF. For the CDR3, the DNA is TGTGCCAGCAGCCCGACTGCCCGACTCGGGCAGTACTTC. V is TRBV7-9 and J is TRBJ2-7; no definite D call. The V gene lost 5 bases and the J gene lost 9 bases, with 17 bases spanning the gap. Germline V gene data show CDR1 as SEHNR and CDR2 as FQNEAQ (reference sequence). The CDR3 length is 13 residues.

V is TRBV9 and J is TRBJ2-3; D is ambiguous. The germline V and J ends were trimmed by 5 bases and 3 bases, with 13 bases remaining between them. Germline V gene lookup returns CDR1 SGDLS and CDR2 YYNGEE. CDR3 length: 14 amino acids. The CDR3 protein is CASRENLATDTQYF. The CDR3 nucleotides read TGTGCCAGCAGGGAAAACTTGGCTACAGATACGCAGTATTTT.

On this clone: This specimen includes other DNA sequences encoding the same CDR3. The chain carries TRBV29-1 and TRBJ2-2, with TRBD2 matching over 10 bases. The germline gives CDR1 SQVTM, CDR2 ANQGSEA. The V gene end was trimmed by 3 bases and the J gene end by 6 bases; junction bases not matched to a gene: 4. The CDR3 covers 14 residues. CDR3 sequence reads: CSVDGSGGPGELFF. Written as DNA, the CDR3 is TGCAGCGTTGATGGTAGCGGGGGGCCCGGGGAGCTGTTTTTT.

This clone was observed once. The rearrangement uses TRBV7-3 and TRBJ2-2; D may be TRBD1 or TRBD2 (6 bases each). Trimming took 2 bases from V and 5 from J, leaving 9 bases between them. The germline V gene has CDR1 SGHTA and CDR2 FQGTGA. The CDR3 is made up of 14 amino acids. DNA for the CDR3: TGTGCCAGCAGCTTACTAGGGGGGACCGGGGAGCTGTTTTTT. Translating gives CASSLLGGTGELFF.

The V and J genes are TRBV19 and TRBJ1-4; D uncertain. Germline CDR1 reads LNHDA; CDR2 reads SQIVND (reference sequence). The CDR3 length is 16 residues. Deletions cut 5 bases from V and 0 bases from J, with 13 bases between. CDR3 nucleotide sequence: TGTGCCAGTAGTCTCCATTACCTTTCAACTAATGAAAAACTGTTTTTT. Translated, it gives CASSLHYLSTNEKLFF. Variable domain in full (rest from reference TRBV19 and TRBJ1-4): DGGITQSPKYLFRKEGQNVTLSCEQNLNHDAMYWYRQDPGQGLRLIYYSQIVNDFQKGDIAEGYSVSREKKESFPLTVTSAQKNPTAFYLCASSLHYLSTNEKLFFGSGTQLSVL.

This chain uses TRBV28 with TRBJ1-5; 10 positions match TRBD1. CDR3 size: 15 residues. V was pared by 8 bases and J by 3 bases, with 7 bases of the junction left unmatched. Germline lookup yields CDR1 MDHEN and CDR2 SYDVKM. CDR3 in amino acids: CASSGDRGPNQPQHF. CDR3 coding DNA: TGTGCCAGCTCTGGGGACAGGGGTCCCAATCAGCCCCAGCATTTT.

The chain links TRBV18 to TRBJ1-4; D gene ambiguous. The V end was cut by 2 bases, the J end by 5 bases, with 15 bases between. Looked up from germline, CDR1 is KGHSH and CDR2 is LQKENI. The CDR3 sequence is 16 residues long. The chain's CDR3 is CASSPRSPLENEKLFF. CDR3 coding DNA: TGTGCCAGCTCACCAAGATCCCCCCTCGAAAATGAAAAACTGTTTTTT.

The V and J genes are TRBV7-2 and TRBJ1-5, with D possibly TRBD1 on 6 matching bases. There are 14 residues in the CDR3. V lost 3 bases, J lost 7 bases, and 13 bases lay in between. CDR1 and CDR2 from the germline V gene are SGHTA and FQGNSA. The CDR3 nucleotides read TGTGCCAGCAGCTTTCAGGGGCCGGGGCAGCCCCAGCATTTT. Protein product: CASSFQGPGQPQHF.

V and J are TRBV30 and TRBJ1-4; no reliable D call. The V end lost 8 bases, the J end lost 7 bases, and 20 bases lay between the germline ends. This CDR3 contains 14 residues. The germline V gene encodes CDR1 GTSNPN and CDR2 SVGIG (reference sequence). The CDR3 protein is CAGSRGGVGEKLFF. CDR3 bases: TGTGCCGGTTCCCGCGGCGGGGTCGGTGAAAAACTGTTTTTT.

The chain carries TRBV2 and TRBJ2-7, with D perhaps TRBD1 (6 bases). The CDR3 has 15 residues. Germline CDR1 SNHLY, CDR2 FYNNEI. V was pared by 9 bases and J by 0 bases, with 18 bases between. In nucleotides, the CDR3 is TGTGCCAGAGGGGGACGTGGGCAGAGCTCCTACGAGCAGTACTTC. Translating it yields CARGGRGQSSYEQYF. Looking up the rest from reference TRBV2 and TRBJ2-7 gives the full variable domain: EPEVTQTPSHQVTQMGQEVILRCVPISNHLYFYWYRQILGQKVEFLVSFYNNEISEKSEIFDDQFSVERPDGSNFTLKIRSTKLEDSAMYFCARGGRGQSSYEQYFGPGTRLTVT.

This chain links TRBV27 with TRBJ2-2; maybe TRBD2 (6 bases). Germline loops: CDR1 MNHEY, CDR2 SMNVEV (reference sequence). There are 15 residues in the CDR3. V lost 1 base, J lost 4 bases, and 10 bases lay in between. The CDR3 region has the DNA TGTGCCAGCAGTTTATACGCGGGACTCACCGGGGAGCTGTTTTTT. Its protein product is CASSLYAGLTGELFF.

This chain connects TRBV9 to TRBJ1-2, with 9 bases that match TRBD1. Losses at the gene ends were 4 bases for V and 8 bases for J; bases not matched to a gene: 9. Germline V gives CDR1 SGDLS, CDR2 YYNGEE. The CDR3 consists of 14 residues. The CDR3 spells CASSLTGGAWGYTF. The CDR3 DNA follows: TGTGCCAGCAGCCTTACAGGGGGCGCGTGGGGCTACACCTTC.

This clone has a single count. V gene TRBV28 combines with J gene TRBJ2-3; no reliable D call. Trimming stripped 6 bases from V and 4 bases from J, with 17 bases between. Germline V gene data show CDR1 as MDHEN and CDR2 as SYDVKM. The CDR3 has 15 residues. The CDR3 region has the DNA TGTGCCAGCAGGAGGATTCCCAATTCCCCAGATACGCAGTATTTT. This sequence encodes CASRRIPNSPDTQYF.

J is TRBJ2-1 and V is TRBV7-9; 7 nucleotides line up with TRBD2. Germline values: CDR1 SEHNR, CDR2 FQNEAQ (reference sequence). The CDR3 runs to 16 residues. The J segment lost 6 bases and the V segment lost 5 bases, leaving 13 bases of the junction unmatched. The CDR3 DNA reads TGTGCCAGCAGCCTAAGGGAGGGAGGGCCTTTCAATGAGCAGTTCTTC. It is translated as CASSLREGGPFNEQFF.

V gene TRBV7-3 combines with J gene TRBJ2-3, with 11 nucleotides matching TRBD2. J lost 0 bases, V lost 5 bases, and 1 base had no gene match. Germline V gives CDR1 SGHTA, CDR2 FQGTGA. The CDR3 is 15 residues long. CDR3: CASSGTSGSTDTQYF. The CDR3 region has the DNA TGTGCCAGCAGCGGGACTAGCGGTAGCACAGATACGCAGTATTTT.

This clone was picked up one time. The V and J genes are TRBV7-8 and TRBJ2-7; D not resolved. V was clipped by 1 base and J by 3 bases, with 10 bases between them. The CDR3 extends over 14 amino acids. The V gene's germline CDR1 is SGHVS and CDR2 FQNEAQ. CDR3 DNA sequence: TGTGCCAGCAGCTTAGGCCGGGTCGACTACGAGCAGTACTTC. It specifies CASSLGRVDYEQYF.

J is TRBJ2-1 and V is TRBV6-5, with 8 bases matching TRBD2. This CDR3 comprises 12 residues. The trim removed 7 bases at V and 13 bases at J, leaving 9 bases unmatched. Germline lookup yields CDR1 MNHEY and CDR2 SVGAGI. Here the CDR3 DNA reads TGTGCCAGCACCGACAGCGGGAGAAACCAGTTCTTC. Protein sequence: CASTDSGRNQFF.

CDR3 residues: CASSHKGARAGGYEQYF. CDR3 nucleotide sequence: TGTGCCAGCTCACACAAGGGTGCCCGGGCAGGGGGCTACGAGCAGTACTTC. The rearrangement links TRBV18 to TRBJ2-7; TRBD1 matches 7 bases. V lost 4 bases, J lost 3 bases, and 15 bases stayed unmatched. Germline V gene data show CDR1 as KGHSH and CDR2 as LQKENI. The CDR3 contains 17 residues.

The chain is built from TRBV5-1 and TRBJ1-1; 7 nucleotides agree with TRBD1. Unmatched junction bases numbered 5, after V lost 5 bases and J lost 4 bases. The CDR3 sequence is 13 residues long. Germline V gene lookup returns CDR1 SGHRS and CDR2 YFSETQ. CDR3 protein: CASRGTVITEAFF. The CDR3 DNA follows: TGCGCCAGCAGAGGGACAGTGATCACTGAAGCTTTCTTT.

The V gene is TRBV6-6, the J gene TRBJ1-4; 8 bases agree with TRBD1. J gave up 7 bases and V 4 bases, and 11 bases lay outside the gene matches. The CDR3 is made up of 16 amino acids. From germline, CDR1 is MNHNY and CDR2 SVGAGI (reference sequence). CDR3 nucleotides: TGTGCCAGCAGTTCCCAATCGGACAGGGAAGGTGAAAAACTGTTTTTT. Residues: CASSSQSDREGEKLFF.

The chain has TRBV6-1 and TRBJ2-1, with D hard to call. Germline V gene lookup returns CDR1 MNHNS and CDR2 SASEGT. The CDR3 covers 14 residues. Between the trimmed V and J ends, which lost 6 bases and 12 bases, there was a span of 21 bases. The CDR3 region is CASSRANQFLRQFF. The DNA for the CDR3 is TGTGCCAGCAGCCGGGCAAATCAGTTTCTTAGGCAGTTCTTC.

The J gene is TRBJ2-2, the V gene TRBV19; D gene uncertain. The V end was cut by 3 bases, the J end by 6 bases, with 5 bases between. Per the germline V gene, CDR1 is LNHDA and CDR2 is SQIVND (reference sequence). This CDR3 has 12 residues. This chain's CDR3 is CASSMGSGELFF. DNA of the CDR3: TGTGCCAGTAGTATGGGTTCCGGGGAGCTGTTTTTT.

This clone was seen once. The chain combines TRBV5-4 with TRBJ2-1; maybe TRBD1 (6 bases). V dropped 4 bases and J dropped 10 bases, with 12 bases sitting between them. Germline V lookup: CDR1 SGHNT, CDR2 YYREEE (reference sequence). The CDR3 loop spans 12 amino acids. The CDR3, as DNA: TGTGCCAGCAGCAATGAAGACAGGGAGCAGTTCTTC. This translates into CASSNEDREQFF.

The J gene is TRBJ2-3, the V gene TRBV6-5; D is perhaps TRBD1 (6 bases). From germline, CDR1 is MNHEY and CDR2 SVGAGI. The V end was cut by 3 bases, the J end by 8 bases, with 15 bases between. The length of the CDR3 is 14 residues. In DNA form, the CDR3 reads TGTGCCAGCAGTTATGGCAGGAGAGGGGGTACGCAGTATTTT. It is translated as CASSYGRRGGTQYF.